The 8 T cell receptor beta chains given below trace back to one sample, sequenced in a study of patients and donors after allogeneic stem cell transplantation. TCRdb itself ran the RT-PCR reads through MiXCR, one entry per CDR3 protein. Of some 960,000 distinct CDR3 sequences listed, more than 15% are singletons. Sequenced: blood, either unsorted or a sorted T cell fraction (not recorded which). Source of these receptors: a human donor who was either an allogeneic HSCT recipient or a stem cell or donor lymphocyte infusion donor (not recorded which). It is not recorded whose cells these are; they may come from a transplant donor.

This clonotype occurred a few times. The chain combines TRBV15 with TRBJ1-5; unclear D gene. The CDR3 totals 16 residues. Germline V gene sequence: CDR1 LNHNV, CDR2 YYDKDF (reference sequence). Deletions cut 0 bases from V and 0 bases from J, with 9 bases between. This CDR3 is CATSRDLENSNQPQHF. DNA for the CDR3: TGTGCCACCAGCAGAGATCTTGAGAATAGCAATCAGCCCCAGCATTTT.

The V and J genes are TRBV3-1 and TRBJ1-3; D unclear. This CDR3 region has 12 residues. V lost 4 bases to trimming and J lost 9 bases, with 10 bases between them. Germline CDR1 LGHDT, CDR2 YNNKEL (reference sequence). Here the CDR3 DNA reads TGTGCCAGCAGCCCCCAGCTGGGCACCATATATTTT. This sequence encodes CASSPQLGTIYF.

This clonotype has only a few counts. The gene calls are TRBV9 and TRBJ2-7; TRBD1 matches 8 bases. Germline CDR1 and CDR2: SGDLS and YYNGEE. Trimming at V came to 4 bases and at J to 3 bases, leaving 6 bases not matched to a gene. The CDR3 consists of 14 residues. The CDR3: CASSSDRDYYEQYF. CDR3 DNA: TGTGCCAGCAGCTCGGACAGGGATTACTACGAGCAGTACTTC.

The table lists this clonotype with a few counts. This chain connects TRBV6-1 to TRBJ2-7, with a tentative D call TRBD1 (5 bases). The V and J ends lost 6 bases and 2 bases respectively, with 14 bases between them. Germline values: CDR1 MNHNS, CDR2 SASEGT. CDR3 length equals 14 residues. The CDR3: CASRPVKGTYEQYF. The CDR3 nucleotides are TGTGCCAGCAGGCCCGTGAAGGGGACCTACGAGCAGTACTTC.

This clonotype was picked up a small number of times. This chain joins TRBV20-1 and TRBJ2-3, with D possibly TRBD1 on 6 matching bases. Germline V gives CDR1 DFQATT, CDR2 SNEGSKA (reference sequence). V lost 7 bases, J lost 4 bases, and 12 bases lay in between. This CDR3 region has 12 residues. DNA of the CDR3: TGCAGTGGGGCAGGGGATTCAGATACGCAGTATTTT. Its protein product is CSGAGDSDTQYF.

This clonotype was seen only a few times. This sequence joins TRBV5-5 and TRBJ1-1, with D possibly being TRBD1 (5 bases). The CDR3 covers 13 residues. Trimming took 4 bases from V and 4 from J, leaving 11 bases between them. CDR1 SGHKS and CDR2 YYEKEE come from the germline V gene (reference sequence). CDR3 in amino acids: CASSAVGGTEAFF. CDR3 nucleotides: TGTGCCAGCAGCGCGGTCGGGGGCACTGAAGCTTTCTTT.

This clonotype was recorded a few times. The chain is built from TRBV27 and TRBJ2-1; the match to TRBD1 covers 11 bases. Per the germline V gene, CDR1 is MNHEY and CDR2 is SMNVEV (reference sequence). CDR3 length: 16 amino acids. Trimming cost V 7 bases and J 8 bases; bases outside gene matches: 13. The CDR3 DNA reads TGTGCCAGCACCCATAGAACTGGGACAGGGGGGGATGAGCAGTTCTTC. Translation: CASTHRTGTGGDEQFF.

The chain uses TRBV6-5 and TRBJ1-2, with TRBD1 matching over 8 bases. The trim removed 0 bases at V and 5 bases at J, leaving 5 bases unmatched. Germline lookup yields CDR1 MNHEY and CDR2 SVGAGI. The CDR3 contains 15 residues. The CDR3 here is CASSYSRGQEYGYTF. CDR3 DNA: TGTGCCAGCAGTTACTCCCGGGGACAGGAGTATGGCTACACCTTC.